Described below is a single T cell receptor (beta chain) sequence and its context. The donors had carbamazepine-induced Stevens-Johnson syndrome or toxic epidermal necrolysis. Libraries were made by iRepertoire multiplex PCR with TCR subtype-specific primers for bulk and single-cell sequencing. One entry per CDR3 protein, without DNA, is what TCRdb gives after re-calling the multiplex PCR reads. The specimen's table records just over 20,000 distinct CDR3 sequences. The data are from a study of T cells in severe cutaneous drug reactions. The CDR3 consists of 14 residues. Germline V lookup: CDR1 SQVTM, CDR2 ANQGSEA.

The material sequenced was PBMCs. The chain recombines TRBV29-1 with TRBJ2-2; TCRdb returns TRBD2, unconfirmable since there is no DNA. The TCR was taken from a human donor with toxic epidermal necrolysis, a severe cutaneous drug reaction. CDR3 residues: CSVEYGSDTGELFF.